These 5 T cell receptor beta chains share one sample of origin, sequenced in a study of cytotoxic CD8 clonotypes in ibrutinib-treated CLL. TCRdb's copy holds only in-frame clones and misses some; the assay was immunoSEQ multiplex PCR. The table lists about 310,000 clones, approximately 80% of them singletons. The starting material was PBMCs, obtained before ibrutinib treatment. The receptors originated from a human donor with chronic lymphocytic leukemia.

Here the CDR3 reads CAWSRTPYTEAFF. The CDR3 coding sequence is TGTGCCTGGAGTCGGACCCCCTACACTGAAGCTTTCTTT. The V call is TRBV30, the J call TRBJ1-1; D unresolved. The germline V gene has CDR1 GTSNPN and CDR2 SVGIG (reference sequence). This CDR3 region has 13 residues. Between the trimmed V and J ends, which lost 2 bases and 3 bases, there was a span of 10 bases.

CDR3 in amino acids: CASRGQGMYEQYF. The CDR3 nucleotides are TGTGCCAGCAGGGGACAGGGGATGTACGAGCAGTACTTC. The chain links TRBV25-1 to TRBJ2-7, with TRBD1 identical over 10 bases. With 6 bases clipped from V and 4 bases from J, the junction kept 3 bases outside the gene matches. CDR3 size: 13 residues. Germline assignment: CDR1 MGHDK and CDR2 SYGVNS.

The rearrangement uses TRBV6-1 and TRBJ1-2; 10 nucleotides align to TRBD1. J was trimmed by 7 bases and V by 3 bases; bases with no gene match: 8. CDR1 and CDR2 from the germline V gene are MNHNS and SASEGT. This CDR3 contains 15 residues. CDR3 sequence reads: CASSDWRDRGGGYTF. For the CDR3, the DNA is TGTGCCAGCAGTGACTGGAGGGACAGGGGCGGTGGCTACACCTTC.

The J gene is TRBJ2-1, the V gene TRBV30; a possible D gene is TRBD2 (6 bases). The germline CDR1 and CDR2 sequences are GTSNPN and SVGIG (reference sequence). V shed 3 bases and J shed 0 bases, with 15 bases lying between them. CDR3 length equals 16 residues. The CDR3 nucleotides are TGTGCCTGGAGGACGACTAGTCCCAGCTCCTACAATGAGCAGTTCTTC. Protein: CAWRTTSPSSYNEQFF. Combining the CDR3 with reference TRBV30 and TRBJ2-1 gives the whole variable domain SQTIHQWPATLVQPVGSPLSLECTVEGTSNPNLYWYRQAAGRGLQLLFYSVGIGQISSEVPQNLSASRPQDRQFILSSKKLLLSDSGFYLCAWRTTSPSSYNEQFFGPGTRLTVL.

The chain is built from TRBV6-5 and TRBJ1-4, with 9 bases that match TRBD1. Germline assignment: CDR1 MNHEY and CDR2 SVGAGI. With 0 bases clipped from V and 6 bases from J, the junction kept 5 bases outside the gene matches. CDR3 length: 16 residues. DNA for the CDR3: TGTGCCAGCAGTTACTCGATTGGGACAGGGTATGAAAAACTGTTTTTT. Residues: CASSYSIGTGYEKLFF.